This T cell receptor beta chain was recorded in a study of T cells after posttransplantation cyclophosphamide. Findings and caveats of the study: Recipient CMV seropositivity and CMV reactivation strongly tracked TRB clonality. Later blood repertoires were often dominated by clones from the donor CD8+ memory compartment.

J lost 4 bases, V lost 2 bases, and 4 bases had no gene match. Per the germline V gene, CDR1 is LGHNA and CDR2 is YSLEER. There are 15 residues in the CDR3. Clones were read by immunoSEQ multiplex PCR, and TCRdb kept only the in-frame ones, dropping some. The profile shows 9,500 to 15,000 clones, roughly 1.9% of them singletons. Busulfan-fludarabine conditioning, marrow transplant, and cyclophosphamide on days +3 and +4 were administered. In its sample, this clone was seen a few times. Its antigen remains unidentified. The sample in question was PBMCs, obtained after allogeneic stem cell transplant with posttransplant cyclophosphamide. V usage is TRBV4-3 and J usage is TRBJ2-7; 11 bases agree with TRBD2. The sequence derives from a male patient aged 30 to 40 who received an allogeneic stem cell transplant from a related donor, was CMV-positive, and had no GVHD. The graft donor may have contributed some T cells. The CDR3: CASSQQLAGVYEQYF. The DNA for the CDR3 is TGCGCCAGCAGCCAACAACTAGCGGGAGTGTACGAGCAGTACTTC.